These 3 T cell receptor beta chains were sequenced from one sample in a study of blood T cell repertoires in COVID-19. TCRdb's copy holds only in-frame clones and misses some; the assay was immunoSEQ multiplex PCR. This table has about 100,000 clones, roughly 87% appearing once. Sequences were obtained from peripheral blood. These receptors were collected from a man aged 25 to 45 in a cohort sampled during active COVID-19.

The DNA for the CDR3 is TGTGCCAGCAGCTCGACTACCAATGGAGAGACCCAGTACTTC. It translates to CASSSTTNGETQYF. The rearrangement uses TRBV7-9 and TRBJ2-5, with a tentative D call TRBD2 (5 bases). Germline V gene data show CDR1 as SEHNR and CDR2 as FQNEAQ (reference sequence). The CDR3 spans 14 residues. The V and J ends lost 4 bases and 4 bases respectively, with 13 bases between them.

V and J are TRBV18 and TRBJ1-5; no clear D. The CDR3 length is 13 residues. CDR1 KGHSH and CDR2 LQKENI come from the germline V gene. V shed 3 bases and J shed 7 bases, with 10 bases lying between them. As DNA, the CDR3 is TGTGCCAGCTCACCTGGCCTCAAACAGCCCCAGCATTTT. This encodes CASSPGLKQPQHF.

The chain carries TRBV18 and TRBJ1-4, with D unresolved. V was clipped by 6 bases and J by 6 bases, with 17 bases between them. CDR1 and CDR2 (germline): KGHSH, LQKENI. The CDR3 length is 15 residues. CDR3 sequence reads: CASSTNSGKDEKLFF. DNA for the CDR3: TGTGCCAGCTCGACAAACAGCGGGAAGGATGAAAAACTGTTTTTT.